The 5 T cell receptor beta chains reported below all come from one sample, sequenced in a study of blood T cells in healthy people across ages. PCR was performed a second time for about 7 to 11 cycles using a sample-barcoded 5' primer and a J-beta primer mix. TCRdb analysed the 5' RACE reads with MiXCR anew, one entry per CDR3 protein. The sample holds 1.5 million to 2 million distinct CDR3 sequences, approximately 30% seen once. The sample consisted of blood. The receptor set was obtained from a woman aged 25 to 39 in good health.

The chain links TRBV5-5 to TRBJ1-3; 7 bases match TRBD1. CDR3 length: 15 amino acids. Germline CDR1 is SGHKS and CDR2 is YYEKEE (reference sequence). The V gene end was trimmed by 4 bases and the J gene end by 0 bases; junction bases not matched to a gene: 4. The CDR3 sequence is CASSTDRLSGNTIYF. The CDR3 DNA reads TGTGCCAGCAGCACGGACAGGCTCTCTGGAAACACCATATATTTT. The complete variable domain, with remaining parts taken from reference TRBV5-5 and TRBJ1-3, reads DAGVTQSPTHLIKTRGQQVTLRCSPISGHKSVSWYQQVLGQGPQFIFQYYEKEERGRGNFPDRFSARQFPNYSSELNVNALLLGDSALYLCASSTDRLSGNTIYFGEGSWLTVV.

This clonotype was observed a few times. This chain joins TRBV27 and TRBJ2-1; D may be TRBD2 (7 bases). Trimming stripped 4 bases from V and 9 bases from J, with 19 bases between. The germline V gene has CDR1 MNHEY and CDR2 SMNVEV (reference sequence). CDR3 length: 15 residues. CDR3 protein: CASSSLTLGGGEQFF. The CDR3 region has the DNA TGTGCCAGCAGTTCGCTTACTCTAGGGGGGGGTGAGCAGTTCTTC.

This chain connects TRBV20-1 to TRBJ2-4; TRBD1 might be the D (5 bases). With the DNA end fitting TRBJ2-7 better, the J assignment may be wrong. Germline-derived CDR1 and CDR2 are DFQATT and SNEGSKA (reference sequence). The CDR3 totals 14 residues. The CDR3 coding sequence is TGCAGTGCTAGTATCCCCAGGACACCTTACGAGCAGTACTTC. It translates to CSASIPRTPYEQYF.

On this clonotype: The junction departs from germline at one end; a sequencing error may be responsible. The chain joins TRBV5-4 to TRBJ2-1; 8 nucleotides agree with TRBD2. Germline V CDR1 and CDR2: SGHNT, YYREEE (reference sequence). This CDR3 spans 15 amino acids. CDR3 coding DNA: TGTGCCAGCAGCTTGGAACGGGAGGGATACAGTGAGCAGTTCTTC. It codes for CASSLEREGYSEQFF.

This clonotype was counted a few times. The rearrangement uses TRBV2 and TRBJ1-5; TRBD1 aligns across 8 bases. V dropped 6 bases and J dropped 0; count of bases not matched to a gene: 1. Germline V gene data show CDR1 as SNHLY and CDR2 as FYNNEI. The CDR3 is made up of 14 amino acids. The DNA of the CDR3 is TGTGCCAGCAGGGACAGGGATAGCAATCAGCCCCAGCATTTT. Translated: CASRDRDSNQPQHF.